The 29 T cell receptor beta chains in this list originate from one sample, sequenced in a study of T-cell memory formation after mild COVID-19. TCRdb fed the 5' RACE reads into MiXCR, producing one record per CDR3 protein. The sample records hundreds of thousands of distinct CDR3 sequences, 15% to 20% being singletons. Sequenced input: PBMCs or a T cell subset sorted from them (not recorded which). These receptor sequences come from a man between 18 and 29 years old who had mild COVID-19 (a few samples of this study predate the infection). Cell type and time point are not known.

The chain combines TRBV12-3 or TRBV12-4 with TRBJ1-1; tentatively, D is TRBD1 (5 bases). Trimming took off 7 bases at V and 1 base at J, with 10 bases between the two ends. The CDR3 totals 13 residues. In nucleotides, the CDR3 is TGTGCCAGCATTGGCAGGGAGAACACTGAAGCTTTCTTT. Translating gives CASIGRENTEAFF.

The chain is built from TRBV4-1 and TRBJ1-2; D not certain. Trimming removed 0 bases at V and 1 base at J, with 12 bases between. The CDR3 runs 16 residues. Germline-derived CDR1 and CDR2 are MGHRA and YSYEKL. CDR3 in DNA: TGCGCCAGCAGCCAAGATGGGGTGAGACTTAACTATGGCTACACCTTC. Translation gives CASSQDGVRLNYGYTF.

CDR3 nucleotide sequence: TGTGCCAGCAGTTACGGTCAGCGGGAGCTGTTTTTT. As protein: CASSYGQRELFF. The gene calls are TRBV6-2 or TRBV6-3 and TRBJ2-2; D not resolved. The germline V and J ends were trimmed by 2 bases and 9 bases, with 7 bases remaining between them. CDR3 length: 12 amino acids. The germline V gene encodes CDR1 MNHEY and CDR2 SVGEGT.

V gene TRBV12-3 or TRBV12-4 combines with J gene TRBJ2-3, with 10 nucleotides matching TRBD2. The V gene end was trimmed by 9 bases and the J gene end by 7 bases; junction bases not matched to a gene: 10. The CDR3 has 14 residues. CDR3 region: CASQTGTSDYTQYF. DNA for the CDR3: TGTGCCAGTCAAACCGGGACTAGCGACTATACGCAGTATTTT.

This clonotype was counted only a few times. The rearrangement uses TRBV6-2 or TRBV6-3 and TRBJ1-1; D is possibly TRBD1 (5 bases). This CDR3 is built from 15 residues. The V and J ends lost 2 bases and 1 base respectively, with 11 bases between them. CDR1 and CDR2 (germline): MNHEY, SVGEGT. The CDR3 reads CASSYTDKGNTEAFF. The CDR3, as DNA: TGTGCCAGCAGTTACACGGACAAGGGGAACACTGAAGCTTTCTTT.

This clonotype was counted many times. The chain employs TRBV7-2 and TRBJ2-3; 8 bases map to TRBD2. The CDR3 is 15 residues long. With V trimmed by 0 bases and J by 10 bases, 9 bases remained unmatched. Germline assignment: CDR1 SGHTA and CDR2 FQGNSA. The CDR3 bases are TGTGCCAGCAGCTTAGCCCCCGGGGGGGGGACGGCGCAGTATTTT. This encodes CASSLAPGGGTAQYF.

This clonotype was observed a few times. The chain combines TRBV7-6 with TRBJ2-7; perhaps TRBD1 as D (6 bases). With 3 bases removed from V and 3 bases from J, the gap between germline ends came to 27 bases. The CDR3 is 19 residues long. Germline V gene lookup returns CDR1 SGHVS and CDR2 FNYEAQ. The chain's CDR3 is CASSLGRGRIPLTHYEQYV. The CDR3 bases are TGTGCCAGCAGCTTGGGCAGGGGACGAATACCGTTGACCCACTACGAGCAGTACGTC.

This clonotype was observed a few times. The chain couples TRBV4-1 to TRBJ2-5; 10 bases fit TRBD2. V shed 1 base, J shed 5 bases, and the junction held 7 bases outside the gene matches. The V gene's germline CDR1 is MGHRA and CDR2 YSYEKL. The length of the CDR3 is 16 residues. CDR3 residues: CASSQALAGGRETQYF. CDR3 nucleotides: TGCGCCAGCAGCCAAGCATTAGCGGGGGGCAGGGAGACCCAGTACTTC.

The chain employs TRBV5-5 and TRBJ2-1; D may be TRBD2 (6 bases). Germline V gene lookup returns CDR1 SGHKS and CDR2 YYEKEE (reference sequence). The germline V and J ends were trimmed by 4 bases and 4 bases, with 15 bases remaining between them. CDR3 length: 15 residues. CDR3 region: CASSRDLWEYNEQFF. The DNA for the CDR3 is TGTGCCAGCAGCCGGGACTTATGGGAGTACAATGAGCAGTTCTTC.

The chain combines TRBV5-1 with TRBJ2-7; D is ambiguous. The CDR3 covers 13 residues. The V end was cut by 4 bases, the J end by 1 base, with 9 bases between. CDR1 is SGHRS, CDR2 YFSETQ, per germline. The CDR3: CASSTDGSYEQYF. The CDR3 coding sequence is TGCGCCAGCAGCACGGACGGATCCTACGAGCAGTACTTC.

This clonotype was counted only a few times. The chain couples TRBV12-5 to TRBJ1-2; D is unresolved. The CDR3 loop spans 13 amino acids. Trimming took 3 bases from V and 1 from J, leaving 6 bases between them. Germline loops: CDR1 LGHNT, CDR2 FRNRAP. The CDR3 loop is CASGFGVNYGYTF. CDR3 DNA: TGTGCTAGTGGTTTTGGGGTTAACTATGGCTACACCTTC.

Here the CDR3 reads CASSFFVLTF. The DNA for the CDR3 is TGTGCCAGCAGTTTTTTTGTCCTGACTTTC. The chain combines TRBV28 with TRBJ2-6; no firm D call. Trimming removed 3 bases at V and 13 bases at J, with 4 bases between. This CDR3 contains 10 residues. The germline V gene encodes CDR1 MDHEN and CDR2 SYDVKM.

At least ten counts were recorded for this clonotype. The chain recombines TRBV5-1 with TRBJ2-7, with D perhaps TRBD2 (5 bases). The CDR3 sequence is 15 residues long. The germline gives CDR1 SGHRS, CDR2 YFSETQ. V lost 2 bases and J lost 1, with 13 bases in between. The CDR3 bases are TGCGCCAGCAGCTTCTCGCTATCGGGATCCTACGAGCAGTACTTC. It yields the protein CASSFSLSGSYEQYF.

V is TRBV6-2 or TRBV6-3 and J is TRBJ2-5; D may be TRBD1 (6 bases). Germline V CDR1 and CDR2: MNHEY, SVGEGT. This CDR3 has 13 residues. Deletions cut 7 bases from V and 2 bases from J, with 11 bases between. The DNA of the CDR3 is TGTGCCAGCACCAGACAGGCACAAGAGACCCAGTACTTC. Its translation: CASTRQAQETQYF.

The chain employs TRBV21-1 and TRBJ2-5; TRBD2 reflects the table's D call only, with no check against the DNA. TRBV21-1 corresponds to a pseudogene. The CDR3 length is 15 residues. The CDR3 spells CASSKEGSAEETQYF. CDR3 DNA sequence: TGTGCCAGCAGCAAAGAGGGCAGCGCTGAAGAGACCCAGTACTTC.

The chain joins TRBV18 to TRBJ2-1, with D possibly TRBD2 on 6 matching bases. The CDR3 length is 16 residues. The V and J ends lost 6 bases and 0 bases respectively, with 15 bases between them. CDR1 and CDR2 from the germline V gene are KGHSH and LQKENI. CDR3 sequence: CASSPQGGSSYNEQFF. The CDR3 nucleotides are TGTGCCAGCTCTCCTCAAGGAGGGAGCTCCTACAATGAGCAGTTCTTC. Full variable domain (rest looked up from reference TRBV18 and TRBJ2-1): NAGVMQNPRHLVRRRGQEARLRCSPMKGHSHVYWYRQLPEEGLKFMVYLQKENIIDESGMPKERFSAEFPKEGPSILRIQQVVRGDSAAYFCASSPQGGSSYNEQFFGPGTRLTVL.

Here the CDR3 DNA reads TGTGCCAGCAGACCGAACAGGGGGCCCACCGGGGAGCTGTTTTTT. Its protein product is CASRPNRGPTGELFF. The genes are TRBV6-1 and TRBJ2-2; TRBD1 agrees at 9 bases. V gave up 6 bases and J gave up 4 bases; unmatched junction bases: 6. The CDR3 contains 15 residues. CDR1 is MNHNS, CDR2 SASEGT, per germline.

In this sample, this clonotype turned up a few times. The junction departs from the called germline gene at one end, perhaps through a read error. The genes are TRBV4-3 and TRBJ2-2; D uncertain. Looked up from germline, CDR1 is LGHNA and CDR2 is YSLEER. The CDR3 is 15 residues long. CDR3 sequence reads: CASTQGYLNTGELFF. The CDR3 bases are TGCGCCAGCACCCAAGGCTATTTGAACACCGGGGAGCTGTTTTTT.

The rearrangement uses TRBV20-1 and TRBJ1-5; D unclear. Germline V gene lookup returns CDR1 DFQATT and CDR2 SNEGSKA (reference sequence). V lost 1 base to trimming and J lost 0 bases, with 10 bases between them. The CDR3 has 15 amino acids. CDR3 residues: CSARVSWNSNQPQHF. In DNA form, the CDR3 reads TGCAGTGCTAGAGTCTCGTGGAATAGCAATCAGCCCCAGCATTTT.

This clonotype was observed a few times. The V and J genes are TRBV15 and TRBJ2-1; D is possibly TRBD2 (6 bases). Germline loops: CDR1 LNHNV, CDR2 YYDKDF (reference sequence). Trimming cost V 1 base and J 3 bases, with 10 bases left between them. The length of the CDR3 is 15 residues. The CDR3 here is CATSRGREVYNEQFF. CDR3 nucleotide sequence: TGTGCCACCAGCAGAGGGAGGGAAGTCTACAATGAGCAGTTCTTC.

This clonotype was counted a few times. CDR3 DNA sequence: TGTGCCAGCAGCGTGGCGTCCTACGAGCAGTACGTC. Translating gives CASSVASYEQYV. J is TRBJ2-7 and V is TRBV7-9; D gene uncertain. CDR1 and CDR2 from the germline V gene are SEHNR and FQNEAQ (reference sequence). The V end lost 5 bases, the J end lost 1 base, and 6 bases lay between the germline ends. The length of the CDR3 is 12 residues.

This clonotype was seen more than once but under ten times. The chain links TRBV6-5 to TRBJ2-3; 10 bases agree with TRBD2. V trimming: 5 bases; J trimming: 7 bases; junction bases outside the gene matches: 6. The V gene's germline CDR1 is MNHEY and CDR2 SVGAGI. The CDR3 extends over 14 amino acids. CDR3: CASSQIAGGNTQYF. In DNA, the CDR3 is TGTGCCAGCAGTCAAATAGCGGGGGGCAATACGCAGTATTTT.

This chain connects TRBV20-1 to TRBJ2-1; D may be TRBD2 (5 bases). V lost 3 bases, J lost 5 bases, and 17 bases lay in between. Germline assignment: CDR1 DFQATT and CDR2 SNEGSKA (reference sequence). The CDR3 length is 15 residues. The chain's CDR3 is CSASPGRTGDNEQFF. The CDR3 DNA is TGCAGTGCTAGCCCGGGCCGGACCGGGGACAATGAGCAGTTCTTC.

The V and J genes are TRBV29-1 and TRBJ2-7; a possible D gene is TRBD2 (5 bases). V shed 4 bases and J shed 3 bases, with 19 bases lying between them. The CDR3 runs to 15 residues. Germline-derived CDR1 and CDR2 are SQVTM and ANQGSEA. The CDR3 protein is CSVALLWTAGYEQYF. CDR3 DNA: TGCAGCGTTGCTCTCCTTTGGACTGCCGGCTACGAGCAGTACTTC.

V is TRBV7-2 and J is TRBJ2-7; D is uncertain. Germline V lookup: CDR1 SGHTA, CDR2 FQGNSA. V was pared by 3 bases and J by 7 bases, with 13 bases between. The CDR3 consists of 13 residues. Written as DNA, the CDR3 is TGTGCCAGCAGCTTGGCAGCTGGTTTGGAGCAGTACGTC. This gives the protein CASSLAAGLEQYV.

This clonotype was seen more than once but under ten times. The gene calls are TRBV12-3 or TRBV12-4 and TRBJ2-7; 7 positions agree with TRBD1. V lost 4 bases to trimming and J lost 2 bases; unmatched junction nucleotides: 5. The CDR3 totals 14 residues. This CDR3 reads CASSWDRSPYEQYF. DNA for the CDR3: TGTGCCAGCAGTTGGGACAGATCTCCCTACGAGCAGTACTTC.

This clonotype was picked up a small number of times. The chain couples TRBV5-1 to TRBJ2-1, with TRBD2 matching 10 bases. Losses at the gene ends were 2 bases for V and 4 bases for J; bases not matched to a gene: 3. CDR1 and CDR2 from the germline V gene are SGHRS and YFSETQ. The CDR3 is made up of 15 amino acids. The CDR3 protein is CASSFGSGGYNEQFF. The DNA of the CDR3 is TGCGCCAGCAGCTTCGGTAGCGGGGGGTACAATGAGCAGTTCTTC. The full variable domain, completed using reference TRBV5-1 and TRBJ2-1, is KAGVTQTPRYLIKTRGQQVTLSCSPISGHRSVSWYQQTPGQGLQFLFEYFSETQRNKGNFPGRFSGRQFSNSRSEMNVSTLELGDSALYLCASSFGSGGYNEQFFGPGTRLTVL.

The chain is built from TRBV5-1 and TRBJ1-2; TRBD1 is a possible D gene (5 bases). CDR1 SGHRS and CDR2 YFSETQ come from the germline V gene. The ends were cut back, 0 bases at V and 7 bases at J, with 16 bases in the middle. This CDR3 spans 15 amino acids. CDR3 in DNA: TGCGCCAGCAGCTTGGGCCAGGGACGGGGCCGTGGCTACACCTTC. Its protein product is CASSLGQGRGRGYTF. Drawing the rest from reference TRBV5-1 and TRBJ1-2, the complete variable domain is KAGVTQTPRYLIKTRGQQVTLSCSPISGHRSVSWYQQTPGQGLQFLFEYFSETQRNKGNFPGRFSGRQFSNSRSEMNVSTLELGDSALYLCASSLGQGRGRGYTFGSGTRLTVV.

This clonotype was seen repeatedly, ten times or more. The chain has TRBV24-1 and TRBJ2-1, with a tentative D call TRBD2 (6 bases). This CDR3 contains 16 residues. Trimming cost V 0 bases and J 0 bases, with 8 bases left between them. The V gene's germline CDR1 is KGHDR and CDR2 SFDVKD. CDR3 residues: CATSDLGGNSYNEQFF. The CDR3 coding sequence is TGTGCCACCAGTGATTTGGGGGGGAACTCCTACAATGAGCAGTTCTTC.